The 30 T cell receptor beta chains below come from one sample, sequenced in a study of T cells in Graves' hyperthyroidism and ophthalmopathy. TCR beta CDR3 region amplification was performed from RNA transcripts. Researchers ran a first-round RT-PCR on the TCR CDR3 using the HTBI primer set. TCRdb re-analysed the multiplex PCR reads in MiXCR, keeping a single row per CDR3 protein. This table holds about 590,000 distinct CDR3 sequences, approximately 14% found once. Sequences were obtained from blood. Source of these receptors: a woman aged 25 to 39 with Graves' hyperthyroidism.

Many counts were recorded for this clonotype. J is TRBJ1-1 and V is TRBV6-1; possible D gene TRBD1, 6 bases. CDR3 length equals 13 residues. Germline CDR1 and CDR2: MNHNS and SASEGT. V lost 7 bases and J 6 bases, leaving 15 bases between the germline ends. In DNA form, the CDR3 reads TGTGCCAGCACCAACAGGGAGTCGGCTGAAGCTTTCTTT. This codes for CASTNRESAEAFF.

This clonotype occurred many times. The chain couples TRBV5-1 to TRBJ2-2; no definite D call. The CDR3 has 14 residues. V was cut by 0 bases and J by 7 bases, with 10 bases left in between. Per the germline V gene, CDR1 is SGHRS and CDR2 is YFSETQ. The CDR3 sequence is CASSLGLVSGELFF. The CDR3 nucleotides read TGCGCCAGCAGCTTGGGGTTGGTGAGCGGGGAGCTGTTTTTT. The variable domain in full, with the rest retrieved from reference TRBV5-1 and TRBJ2-2, is KAGVTQTPRYLIKTRGQQVTLSCSPISGHRSVSWYQQTPGQGLQFLFEYFSETQRNKGNFPGRFSGRQFSNSRSEMNVSTLELGDSALYLCASSLGLVSGELFFGEGSRLTVL.

There are many counts of this clonotype. The CDR3 bases are TGTGCCAGCAGTCCTTTGGCCCCCGGGACTAGCGCAACAGATACGCAGTATTTT. It yields the protein CASSPLAPGTSATDTQYF. This rearrangement joins TRBV28 to TRBJ2-3, with TRBD2 matching 10 bases. CDR1 is MDHEN and CDR2 is SYDVKM in the germline V gene. The trim removed 5 bases at V and 3 bases at J, leaving 14 bases unmatched. This CDR3 spans 18 amino acids.

This clonotype was observed at least ten times. CDR3 in amino acids: CASSFLGTGSEPQHF. The CDR3 DNA reads as TGCGCCAGCAGCTTCCTCGGGACAGGGAGCGAGCCCCAGCATTTT. This chain uses TRBV5-1 with TRBJ1-5; 9 bases are shared with TRBD1. V gave up 2 bases and J gave up 8 bases; unmatched junction bases: 8. Germline loops: CDR1 SGHRS, CDR2 YFSETQ. The CDR3 is 15 amino acids.

This clonotype was recorded many times. The chain joins TRBV30 to TRBJ2-3; D uncertain. The germline V and J ends were trimmed by 3 bases and 2 bases, with 15 bases remaining between them. The CDR3 consists of 15 residues. The germline V gene has CDR1 GTSNPN and CDR2 SVGIG (reference sequence). This chain's CDR3 is CAWRSSQGNTDTQYF. Written as DNA, the CDR3 is TGTGCCTGGAGAAGTTCGCAAGGGAACACAGATACGCAGTATTTT.

The rearrangement links TRBV7-2 to TRBJ1-3, with D uncertain. The CDR3 sequence is 13 residues long. The V gene's germline CDR1 is SGHTA and CDR2 FQGNSA. V was pared by 6 bases and J by 4 bases, with 10 bases between. The CDR3 coding sequence is TGTGCCAGCAGTTCTATCGGGGGAAACACCATATATTTT. Residues: CASSSIGGNTIYF.

This clonotype occurred many times. The DNA of the CDR3 is TGTGCCAGCTCACCTTCTGATTCCAGGGGCTCGAACACTGAAGCTTTCTTT. Its protein product is CASSPSDSRGSNTEAFF. The J gene is TRBJ1-1, the V gene TRBV18; tentative D call: TRBD1 (6 bases). The CDR3 contains 17 residues. Germline CDR1 is KGHSH and CDR2 is LQKENI. V was shortened by 3 bases and J by 1 base, with 18 bases between the two germline ends.

This clonotype was observed many times. An end of the junction differs from the germline gene, which may be a read error. The CDR3 DNA reads TGTGCCAGCAGCCAAGAAACAGGGTACTACGGCTACACCTTC. Residues: CASSQETGYYGYTF. The chain employs TRBV3-1 and TRBJ1-2, with a tentative D call TRBD1 (6 bases). Per the germline V gene, CDR1 is LGHDT and CDR2 is YNNKEL (reference sequence). The CDR3 spans 14 residues.

The genes are TRBV29-1 and TRBJ2-3; TRBD2 matches at 8 bases. The CDR3 is 15 amino acids. The germline CDR1 and CDR2 sequences are SQVTM and ANQGSEA. V lost 1 base to trimming and J lost 0 bases; unmatched junction nucleotides: 3. CDR3 amino acids: CSVEVRGGSTDTQYF. CDR3 sequence (DNA): TGCAGCGTTGAAGTTCGGGGGGGTAGCACAGATACGCAGTATTTT.

The gene calls are TRBV29-1 and TRBJ2-7, with 10 bases lining up with TRBD1. The CDR3 is made up of 15 amino acids. V was clipped by 0 bases and J by 1 base; unmatched bases: 3. Germline V CDR1 and CDR2: SQVTM, ANQGSEA. The CDR3 loop reads CSVEDGQGESYEQYF. The CDR3 DNA sequence: TGCAGCGTTGAAGATGGACAGGGGGAATCCTACGAGCAGTACTTC.

This clonotype occurred many times. V gene TRBV27 combines with J gene TRBJ2-7; D ambiguous. V was pared by 6 bases and J by 2 bases, with 11 bases between. The CDR3 covers 13 residues. Germline V gene sequence: CDR1 MNHEY, CDR2 SMNVEV (reference sequence). The CDR3 bases are TGTGCCAGCAGCCTTGCTCATACCTACGAGCAGTACTTC. Protein: CASSLAHTYEQYF.

The genes are TRBV18 and TRBJ1-1; D is perhaps TRBD1 (5 bases). Trimming took off 2 bases at V and 0 bases at J, with 10 bases between the two ends. The CDR3 runs 15 residues. Germline CDR1 KGHSH, CDR2 LQKENI. CDR3 DNA sequence: TGTGCCAGCTCACCATTAGGGGAAATGAACACTGAAGCTTTCTTT. Translation: CASSPLGEMNTEAFF.

CDR3 in DNA: TGTGCCAGCAGGACAGGGGAGGATCAGCCCCAGCATTTT. As protein: CASRTGEDQPQHF. The rearrangement links TRBV28 to TRBJ1-5, with 8 bases aligning to TRBD1. This CDR3 spans 13 amino acids. Trimming at V came to 6 bases and at J to 5 bases, leaving 3 bases not matched to a gene. The V gene's germline CDR1 is MDHEN and CDR2 SYDVKM.

This clonotype was observed many times. V and J are TRBV20-1 and TRBJ2-5, with no clear D. The length of the CDR3 is 11 residues. V lost 3 bases, J lost 5 bases, and 7 bases lay in between. The germline gives CDR1 DFQATT, CDR2 SNEGSKA (reference sequence). The CDR3 protein is CSASPDETQYF. DNA for the CDR3: TGCAGTGCTAGCCCAGATGAGACCCAGTACTTC.

V is TRBV28 and J is TRBJ2-7; tentatively, D is TRBD1 or TRBD2 (5 bases each). V shed 6 bases and J shed 2 bases, with 14 bases lying between them. Germline CDR1 reads MDHEN; CDR2 reads SYDVKM. The CDR3 runs 14 residues. The CDR3 nucleotides read TGTGCCAGCAGCCAGTTGGGACCGCCCTACGAGCAGTACTTC. Translated, it gives CASSQLGPPYEQYF.

This clonotype was seen ten or more times. The chain recombines TRBV27 with TRBJ1-1; possibly TRBD1 for D (6 bases). Germline lookup yields CDR1 MNHEY and CDR2 SMNVEV (reference sequence). The CDR3 runs to 14 residues. The ends were cut back, 6 bases at V and 5 bases at J, with 16 bases in the middle. CDR3 bases: TGTGCCAGCAGCATACCGGGACACCTAACTGAAGCTTTCTTT. Protein sequence: CASSIPGHLTEAFF.

The chain has TRBV20-1 and TRBJ2-2; no clear D. There are 12 residues in the CDR3. Trimming removed 3 bases at V and 3 bases at J, with 5 bases between. Germline loops: CDR1 DFQATT, CDR2 SNEGSKA (reference sequence). The CDR3: CSARTHTGELFF. CDR3 nucleotide sequence: TGCAGTGCTAGGACTCACACCGGGGAGCTGTTTTTT.

This clonotype showed up many times. V usage is TRBV2 and J usage is TRBJ1-1, with D unresolved. The CDR3 length is 11 residues. In germline, CDR1 is SNHLY, CDR2 FYNNEI. Trimming stripped 3 bases from V and 5 bases from J, with 4 bases between. CDR3 sequence (DNA): TGTGCCAGCAGTGATCTGACTGAAGCTTTCTTT. This translates into CASSDLTEAFF.

This clonotype was detected many times. J is TRBJ2-5 and V is TRBV7-2; 12 bases line up with TRBD2. Trimming at V came to 5 bases and at J to 4 bases, leaving 2 bases not matched to a gene. Germline assignment: CDR1 SGHTA and CDR2 FQGNSA. This CDR3 has 14 residues. The CDR3 loop reads CASSTSGRSETQYF. In DNA, the CDR3 is TGTGCCAGCAGCACTAGCGGGAGGTCAGAGACCCAGTACTTC.

In regard to this clonotype: A much larger clonotype is one base distant, so this may be a read error. The V and J genes are TRBV15 and TRBJ2-7, with 7 bases lining up with TRBD1. This CDR3 is 15 amino acids long. Losses at the gene ends were 3 bases for V and 5 bases for J; bases not matched to a gene: 10. Germline CDR1 and CDR2: LNHNV and YYDKDF (reference sequence). This CDR3 is CATSSRAGGINEQYF. The CDR3 DNA reads as TGTGCCACCAGCAGCAGGGCAGGGGGTATCAACGAGCAGTACTTC.

This clonotype appeared many times. This chain connects TRBV6-6 to TRBJ2-7; 8 bases are a match to TRBD2. Germline V gene data show CDR1 as MNHNY and CDR2 as SVGAGI (reference sequence). CDR3 length equals 15 residues. The V segment lost 0 bases and the J segment 5 bases; nucleotides outside the gene matches: 6. CDR3 DNA sequence: TGTGCCAGCAGTTACTCTGGCGGGAGGTTGAACGAGCAGTACTTC. Its translation: CASSYSGGRLNEQYF.

This clonotype has at least ten counts. Written as DNA, the CDR3 is TGTGCCAGCAGCCTCGGACTCCTAGTGGGGACCGGGGAGCTGTTTTTT. This encodes CASSLGLLVGTGELFF. The rearrangement uses TRBV12-3 or TRBV12-4 and TRBJ2-2, with TRBD2 as a possible D gene (5 bases). V dropped 6 bases and J dropped 5 bases, with 19 bases sitting between them. The CDR3 contains 16 residues.

Points on this clonotype: This could be a read error, since a much larger clone is one nucleotide away. This chain connects TRBV28 to TRBJ1-1; TRBD1 matches at 11 bases. Germline values: CDR1 MDHEN, CDR2 SYDVKM. The CDR3 runs 19 residues. CDR3 sequence (DNA): TGTGCCAGCAGTTCCATACCTGGACAGGGGGCAGATCGGAACACTGAAGCTTCCTTT. As protein: CASSSIPGQGADRNTEASF. Full variable domain (missing parts from reference TRBV28 and TRBJ1-1): DVKVTQSSRYLVKRTGEKVFLECVQDMDHENMFWYRQDPGLGLRLIYFSYDVKMKEKGDIPEGYSVSREKKERFSLILESASTNQTSMYLCASSSIPGQGADRNTEASFGQGTRLTVV.

The genes are TRBV6-2 or TRBV6-3 and TRBJ2-1; 9 positions agree with TRBD2. The CDR3 is 16 amino acids. CDR1 and CDR2 (germline): MNHEY, SVGEGT. V lost 0 bases to trimming and J lost 8 bases; unmatched junction nucleotides: 8. The CDR3 coding sequence is TGTGCCAGCAGTTACTCGAACGGACTAGCGTCCCATGAGCAGTTCTTC. This gives the protein CASSYSNGLASHEQFF.

This clonotype was observed at least ten times. This chain connects TRBV28 to TRBJ1-5; 7 nucleotides line up with TRBD1. V lost 4 bases to trimming and J lost 0 bases; unmatched junction nucleotides: 15. CDR3 length equals 19 residues. Per the germline V gene, CDR1 is MDHEN and CDR2 is SYDVKM. The CDR3 DNA follows: TGTGCCAGCAGTTGGACAGGATCCGGCGGCGCATATAGCAATCAGCCCCAGCATTTT. Translation: CASSWTGSGGAYSNQPQHF. Full variable domain (rest looked up from reference TRBV28 and TRBJ1-5): DVKVTQSSRYLVKRTGEKVFLECVQDMDHENMFWYRQDPGLGLRLIYFSYDVKMKEKGDIPEGYSVSREKKERFSLILESASTNQTSMYLCASSWTGSGGAYSNQPQHFGDGTRLSIL.

On this clonotype: One base away lies a much larger clone, so this may be a sequencing read error. This chain joins TRBV7-9 and TRBJ2-1; 9 nucleotides match TRBD1. Looked up from germline, CDR1 is SEHNR and CDR2 is FQNEAQ (reference sequence). V dropped 5 bases and J dropped 6; count of bases not matched to a gene: 5. The CDR3 has 14 amino acids. The CDR3 DNA follows: TGTGCCAGCAGCCGGGACAGGGCGATCAATGAGCAGTTCTTC. Translated: CASSRDRAINEQFF.

This clonotype came up a few times. This chain connects TRBV4-3 to TRBJ1-1; D gene uncertain. Looked up from germline, CDR1 is LGHNA and CDR2 is YSLEER. V lost 3 bases to trimming and J lost 7 bases, with 15 bases between them. The CDR3 has 14 amino acids. CDR3 residues: CASSQKTQAGEAFF. The CDR3 nucleotides are TGCGCCAGCAGCCAGAAAACCCAGGCGGGTGAAGCTTTCTTT.

The CDR3 DNA follows: TGTGCCACCAGCAGACCCTCAGGACCCTGGGAGGAAAACACCATATATTTT. Translating it yields CATSRPSGPWEENTIYF. J is TRBJ1-3 and V is TRBV15, with D unclear. Trimming removed 2 bases from V and 6 bases from J, with 20 bases in between. Germline CDR1 reads LNHNV; CDR2 reads YYDKDF (reference sequence). CDR3 length equals 17 residues. Combining the CDR3 with reference TRBV15 and TRBJ1-3 gives the whole variable domain DAMVIQNPRYQVTQFGKPVTLSCSQTLNHNVMYWYQQKSSQAPKLLFHYYDKDFNNEADTPDNFQSRRPNTSFCFLDIRSPGLGDTAMYLCATSRPSGPWEENTIYFGEGSWLTVV.

This clonotype appeared a few times. The chain joins TRBV10-2 to TRBJ2-6; D unresolved. V gave up 6 bases and J gave up 2 bases, with 5 bases separating them. CDR1 is WSHSY, CDR2 SAAADI, per germline. The CDR3 runs 13 residues. The CDR3 loop reads CASRMTGANVLTF. DNA for the CDR3: TGCGCCAGCAGAATGACTGGGGCCAACGTCCTGACTTTC.

This clonotype was seen ten or more times. The J gene is TRBJ1-5, the V gene TRBV27, with no clear D. V lost 5 bases, J lost 5 bases, and 13 bases lay in between. Germline assignment: CDR1 MNHEY and CDR2 SMNVEV (reference sequence). This CDR3 contains 14 residues. The CDR3 DNA is TGTGCCAGCAGTAGAGAGGGAATAGATCAGCCCCAGCATTTT. Translated: CASSREGIDQPQHF.